This TCR beta chain was recorded in a study of patients and donors after allogeneic stem cell transplantation. TCRdb re-derived calls from the RT-PCR reads in MiXCR, one entry per CDR3 protein. The sample has 100,000 to 130,000 distinct CDR3 sequences; around 38% are singletons. This clonotype appeared many times. The sequenced sample was blood, either unsorted or a sorted T cell fraction (not recorded which). This sequence originates from a human donor who was either an allogeneic HSCT recipient or a stem cell or donor lymphocyte infusion donor (not recorded which). It is not recorded whose cells these are; they may come from a transplant donor.

This CDR3 is CASTPGSGYSPLHF. The DNA for the CDR3 is TGTGCCAGCACCCCCGGCAGTGGTTACTCACCCCTCCACTTT. The chain recombines TRBV12-3 or TRBV12-4 with TRBJ1-6; D unresolved. This CDR3 is 14 amino acids long. V lost 7 bases, J lost 10 bases, and 17 bases lay in between.